This entry lists 4 T cell receptor beta chains sequenced from one sample in a study of T cell repertoires in cytomegalovirus infection. TCRdb itself ran the reads through MiXCR, one entry per CDR3 protein. The profile shows 250,000 to 300,000 distinct CDR3 sequences, 25% of them singletons. The sample was PBMCs. Receptors were obtained from a human donor in good health (CMV status not recorded). Some clones in this sample may be carry-over from other donors' samples.

The CDR3 loop reads CAWIPGGYEQYF. The CDR3 DNA follows: TGTGCCTGGATACCCGGGGGCTACGAGCAGTACTTC. The chain uses TRBV30 and TRBJ2-7; tentatively, D is TRBD2 (6 bases). CDR3 size: 12 residues. Germline V gives CDR1 GTSNPN, CDR2 SVGIG (reference sequence). V gave up 4 bases and J gave up 3 bases, with 10 bases separating them. The variable domain in full, completed from reference TRBV30 and TRBJ2-7, reads SQTIHQWPATLVQPVGSPLSLECTVEGTSNPNLYWYRQAAGRGLQLLFYSVGIGQISSEVPQNLSASRPQDRQFILSSKKLLLSDSGFYLCAWIPGGYEQYFGPGTRLTVT.

The chain is built from TRBV28 and TRBJ2-7; possible D gene TRBD2, 7 bases. V dropped 1 base and J dropped 12 bases, with 19 bases sitting between them. From germline, CDR1 is MDHEN and CDR2 SYDVKM. The length of the CDR3 is 14 residues. CDR3 bases: TGTGCCAGCAGTTTATCACAGGGAAGGACTAGAATGTACTTC. The encoded protein is CASSLSQGRTRMYF. Full variable domain (missing parts from reference TRBV28 and TRBJ2-7): DVKVTQSSRYLVKRTGEKVFLECVQDMDHENMFWYRQDPGLGLRLIYFSYDVKMKEKGDIPEGYSVSREKKERFSLILESASTNQTSMYLCASSLSQGRTRMYFGPGTRLTVT.

The table lists this clonotype with a few counts. The genes are TRBV5-4 and TRBJ1-1, with a possible D match to TRBD1 (6 bases). CDR3 length equals 15 residues. Germline V gene sequence: CDR1 SGHNT, CDR2 YYREEE (reference sequence). Trimming removed 4 bases from V and 3 bases from J, with 16 bases in between. CDR3 in amino acids: CASSLGGGLDTEAFF. The DNA of the CDR3 is TGTGCCAGCAGCCTAGGCGGGGGCCTCGACACTGAAGCTTTCTTT.

In this sample, this clonotype turned up many times. The rearrangement links TRBV19 to TRBJ2-1; TRBD2 aligns across 9 bases. J gave up 7 bases and V 4 bases, and 8 bases lay outside the gene matches. Germline assignment: CDR1 LNHDA and CDR2 SQIVND (reference sequence). This CDR3 contains 15 residues. The CDR3 DNA sequence: TGTGCCAGTAGTACCCTTAGCGGGAGCCGGAATGAGCAGTTCTTC. This gives the protein CASSTLSGSRNEQFF.